This T cell receptor (beta chain) was retrieved from a study of OX40 agonist ivuxolimab in advanced cancers. Overall study: Patients were dosed intravenously with ivuxolimab at 0.01 to 10 mg/kg every 2 weeks. Three patients showed partial responses: one hepatocellular carcinoma and two cutaneous melanoma cases. Overall study findings and caveats: Clones of CD4+ and CD8+ blood T cells grew by week 6 at doses of 0.1 to 3.0 mg/kg.

The germline V gene has CDR1 SGHKS and CDR2 YYEKEE (reference sequence). With V trimmed by 3 bases and J by 2 bases, 5 bases remained unmatched. The CDR3 consists of 16 residues. The repertoire was sequenced with immunoSEQ multiplex PCR; TCRdb's copy has only in-frame clones and lacks some. There are 45,000 to 55,000 clones in the sample; about 88% occur only once, and around 0.6% lies in the top ten. With baseline, cycle 4 day 1, and cycle 7 day 1 as timepoints, blood was sampled. Points on this clone: Its antigen is as yet unknown.

This chain connects TRBV5-5 to TRBJ2-7; TRBD2 matches at 13 bases. The sequence was collected from an adult with an advanced solid tumor such as melanoma, head and neck, liver or kidney cancer. The sample here was CD4+ or CD8+ T cells sorted from blood, taken in a trial of the OX40 agonist ivuxolimab. DNA of the CDR3: TGTGCCAGCAGCTCACTACTAGCGGGAGGGCCCTACGAGCAGTACTTC. It is translated as CASSSLLAGGPYEQYF.